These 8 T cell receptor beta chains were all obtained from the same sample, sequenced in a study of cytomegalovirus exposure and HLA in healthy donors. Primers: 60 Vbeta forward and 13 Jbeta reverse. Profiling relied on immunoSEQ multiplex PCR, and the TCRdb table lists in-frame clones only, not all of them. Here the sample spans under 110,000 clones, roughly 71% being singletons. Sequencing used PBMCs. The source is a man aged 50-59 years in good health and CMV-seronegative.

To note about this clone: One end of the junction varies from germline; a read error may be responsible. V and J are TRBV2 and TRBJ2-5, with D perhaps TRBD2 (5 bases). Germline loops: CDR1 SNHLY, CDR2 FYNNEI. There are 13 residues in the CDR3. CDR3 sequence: CASRTGFGEAQYF. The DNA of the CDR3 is TGTGCCAGCAGGACGGGGTTTGGAGAGGCCCAGTACTTC.

This CDR3 reads CASSGRGWGGEKLFF. The CDR3 coding sequence is TGTGCCAGCAGTGGTAGGGGGTGGGGTGGGGAAAAACTGTTTTTT. The chain is built from TRBV6-1 and TRBJ1-4; a possible D gene is TRBD1 (6 bases). V lost 4 bases to trimming and J lost 8 bases, with 17 bases between them. CDR3 length: 15 amino acids. CDR1 MNHNS and CDR2 SASEGT come from the germline V gene.

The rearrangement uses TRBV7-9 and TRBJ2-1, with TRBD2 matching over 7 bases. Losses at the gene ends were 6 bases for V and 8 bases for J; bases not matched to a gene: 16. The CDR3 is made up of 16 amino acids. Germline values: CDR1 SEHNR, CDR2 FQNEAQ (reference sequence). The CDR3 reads CASSPSRREELYEQFF. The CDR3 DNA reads TGTGCCAGCAGTCCCAGCAGACGGGAGGAGTTGTATGAGCAGTTCTTC.

The CDR3 bases are TGCGCCAGCAGCGCTTCTAGCGGGAGGGCTGGGGAGCTGTTTTTT. Its protein product is CASSASSGRAGELFF. The rearrangement joins TRBV4-3 to TRBJ2-2; 12 positions match TRBD2. Looked up from germline, CDR1 is LGHNA and CDR2 is YSLEER. The CDR3 is 15 amino acids. J was trimmed by 8 bases and V by 5 bases; bases with no gene match: 6.

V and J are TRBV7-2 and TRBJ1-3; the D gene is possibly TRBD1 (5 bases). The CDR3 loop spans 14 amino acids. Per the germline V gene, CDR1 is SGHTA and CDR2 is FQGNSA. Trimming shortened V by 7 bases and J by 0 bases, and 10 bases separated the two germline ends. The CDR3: CASTLGGSGNTIYF. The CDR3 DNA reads TGTGCCAGCACCCTGGGGGGCTCTGGAAACACCATATATTTT.

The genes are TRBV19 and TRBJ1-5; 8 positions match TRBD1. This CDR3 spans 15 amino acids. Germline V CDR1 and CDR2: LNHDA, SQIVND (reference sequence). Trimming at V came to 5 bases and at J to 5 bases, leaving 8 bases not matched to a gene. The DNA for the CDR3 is TGTGCCAGTAGTTCCGGACAGGGAGGCCATCAGCCCCAGCATTTT. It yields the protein CASSSGQGGHQPQHF. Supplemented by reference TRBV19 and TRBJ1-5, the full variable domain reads DGGITQSPKYLFRKEGQNVTLSCEQNLNHDAMYWYRQDPGQGLRLIYYSQIVNDFQKGDIAEGYSVSREKKESFPLTVTSAQKNPTAFYLCASSSGQGGHQPQHFGDGTRLSIL.

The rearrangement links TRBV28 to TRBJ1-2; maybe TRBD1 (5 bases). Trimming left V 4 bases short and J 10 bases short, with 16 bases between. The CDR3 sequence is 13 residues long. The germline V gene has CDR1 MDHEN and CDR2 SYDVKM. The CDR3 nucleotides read TGTGCCAGCAGTTCACCGGGCCCAGGACACTACACCTTC. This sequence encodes CASSSPGPGHYTF.

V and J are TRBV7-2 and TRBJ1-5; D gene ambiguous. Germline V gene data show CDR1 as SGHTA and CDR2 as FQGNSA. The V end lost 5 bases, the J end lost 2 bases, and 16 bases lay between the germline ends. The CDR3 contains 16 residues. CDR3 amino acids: CASSRTLVAGNQPQHF. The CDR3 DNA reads TGTGCCAGCAGCCGTACGCTGGTCGCGGGCAATCAGCCCCAGCATTTT.